This T cell receptor (beta chain) was profiled in a study of shared clonotypes between healthy human individuals. Study findings and constraints: Estimated richness values were generally larger in naive subsets than in memory subsets. Clonotypes that were shared across a handful of donors made up around 5% of naive CD4 clonotypes.

CDR3 length: 14 residues. From germline, CDR1 is MNHEY and CDR2 SVGAGI. Trimming took 10 bases from V and 2 from J, leaving 16 bases between them. Generated by immunoSEQ multiplex PCR, the TCRdb table keeps only in-frame clones and is missing some. The sample gives millions of clones, less than 95% of which show up once; roughly 1% is in the top ten. Selected positively for CCR7 and CD45RO-negative, naive CD8 cells excluded terminally differentiated effector memory CD45RA+ cells. Note on this clone: What it binds is not known.

The TCR was taken from a man between 18 and 29 years old in good health. The specimen was naive CD8+ T cells sorted from blood. The chain employs TRBV6-5 and TRBJ2-3, with D possibly matching TRBD2 (6 bases). The CDR3 protein is CATRAGGYTDTQYF. The CDR3 DNA reads as TGTGCCACCCGCGCCGGGGGATACACAGATACGCAGTATTTT.